The clone carrying this T cell receptor (beta chain) showed up just a few times. Its antigen is currently unknown. Preparation of the TCRbeta library involved a method that used unique molecular identifiers. TCRdb re-called the PCR reads through MiXCR, storing one row per CDR3 protein. The sample contains about 400,000 distinct CDR3 sequences, 16% of which appear only once. This specimen belongs to a study of T-cell reconstitution after alpha-beta-depleted transplantation in children. Study-level results: Reportedly, roughly two months post-transplant, alpha-beta T cells arose from several hundred expanded graft clones. A year post-transplant, T-cell counts and diversity derived mostly from newly produced T cells.

The CDR3 spans 13 residues. V lost 5 bases and J 4 bases, leaving 11 bases between the germline ends. This TCR derives from a boy less than two years old who had a stem cell transplant for Wiskott-Aldrich syndrome, so the T cells may come from the graft donor. The chain combines TRBV12-3 or TRBV12-4 with TRBJ1-2; D is possibly TRBD1 (5 bases). This material consisted of PBMCs, mostly from graft donor cells, taken 360 days after TCRalphabeta/CD19-depleted stem cell transplant. CDR3 loop: CASSSRVSYGYTF. The CDR3 DNA follows: TGTGCCAGCAGTAGCAGGGTTTCCTATGGCTACACCTTC.